This T cell receptor (beta chain) was obtained from a study of shared clonotypes between healthy human individuals. The protocol was immunoSEQ multiplex PCR, while the TCRdb copy is restricted to in-frame clones and leaves out a portion. The sample carries about 1.4 million clones, roughly 96% recorded once. Germline V gene data show CDR1 as SGDLS and CDR2 as YYNGEE. The CDR3 has 14 amino acids. V lost 0 bases to trimming and J lost 2 bases, with 6 bases between them. In the case of this clone: Other DNA sequences in the sample encode the same CDR3.

The V call is TRBV9, the J call TRBJ1-3, with D hard to call. The TCR comes from a man aged 25 to 40 in good health. Sequenced: naive CD4+ T cells sorted from blood. Noted subset: CD45RA+ positively selected. CDR3 sequence (DNA): TGTGCCAGCAGCGTAGCGAGGGCTGGAAACACCATATATTTT. This codes for CASSVARAGNTIYF.